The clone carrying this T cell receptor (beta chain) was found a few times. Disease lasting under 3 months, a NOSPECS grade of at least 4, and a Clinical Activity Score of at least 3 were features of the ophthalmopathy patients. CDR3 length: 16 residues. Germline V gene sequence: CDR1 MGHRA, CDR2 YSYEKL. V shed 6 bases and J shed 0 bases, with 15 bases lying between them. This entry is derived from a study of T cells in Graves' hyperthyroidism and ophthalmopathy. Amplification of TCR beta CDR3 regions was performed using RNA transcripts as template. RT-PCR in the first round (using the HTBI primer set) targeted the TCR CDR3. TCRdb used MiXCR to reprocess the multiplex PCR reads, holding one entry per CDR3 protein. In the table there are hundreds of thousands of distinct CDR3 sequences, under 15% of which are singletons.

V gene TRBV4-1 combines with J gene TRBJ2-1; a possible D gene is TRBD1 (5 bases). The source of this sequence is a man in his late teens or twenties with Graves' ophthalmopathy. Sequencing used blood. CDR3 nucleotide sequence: TGCGCCAGCAGACGGAATGACAGATCCTCCTACAATGAGCAGTTCTTC. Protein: CASRRNDRSSYNEQFF.